A selection of T cell receptor beta chains follows, all from one sample in a study of blood T cell repertoires in COVID-19. Some clones are missing from TCRdb's copy, which holds only in-frame ones; the method was immunoSEQ multiplex PCR. The repertoire holds about 68,000 clones, with more than 85% as singletons. Sequenced input: peripheral blood. The origin of the receptors is a man aged 35 to 55 with COVID-19, enrolled during active disease. CDR3s include the opening cysteine and the closing phenylalanine or tryptophan. The order of the fields is clone size, J gene, V gene, D gene, CDR3 length, CDR3 DNA, CDR3 protein. D genes are given only for firm matches. Not all rows give a size; the values are once, few, many and, for expanded clones, a class.

>-|TRBJ1-1|TRBV7-9|TRBD1|14
TGTGCCAGCACCCGCCGGGAGGGGGCCTCTGAAGCTTTCTTT
CASTRREGASEAFF
>-|TRBJ1-2|TRBV27|TRBD1|14
TGTGCCAGCAGCTCGGGACAGGAGGTATATGGCTACACCTTC
CASSSGQEVYGYTF
>-|TRBJ1-3|TRBV11-2|TRBD1|15
TGTGCTACCAGACAGGGGGCGAGCTCTGGAAACACCATATATTTT
CATRQGASSGNTIYF
>-|TRBJ2-7|TRBV10-3|-|14
TGTGCCATCAGTGAGCGGGACACAGCCTACGAGCAGTACTTC
CAISERDTAYEQYF
>-|TRBJ1-3|TRBV5-4|TRBD1|15
TGTGCCAGCAGCTTACAGGGGGCTTCTGGAAACACCATATATTTT
CASSLQGASGNTIYF
>-|TRBJ2-5|TRBV6-1|TRBD2|16
TGTGCCAGCAGTGAAGCGCTAGCGGGGGGGCAAGAGACCCAGTACTTC
CASSEALAGGQETQYF
>-|TRBJ2-5|TRBV30|TRBD1|14
TGTGCCTGGGGAGGAAAAGGGGGCGTAGAGACCCAGTACTTC
CAWGGKGGVETQYF
>-|TRBJ2-1|TRBV27|-|14
TGTGCCAGCAGTTTACAGGGTACACACAATGAGCAGTTCTTC
CASSLQGTHNEQFF
>-|TRBJ2-5|TRBV5-1|-|16
TGCGCCAGCAGCTTGGAACAGGGTATAACGGCGGAGACCCAGTACTTC
CASSLEQGITAETQYF
>-|TRBJ2-5|TRBV30|TRBD2|16
TGTGCCTGGAGTGCGGGGGCGGGGGGGCCCCCAGAGACCCAGTACTTC
CAWSAGAGGPPETQYF
>-|TRBJ1-2|TRBV27|TRBD1|16
TGTGCCAGCAGTTTGGCCGGGACAGGGGATTTGATAGGCTACACCTTC
CASSLAGTGDLIGYTF
>-|TRBJ1-1|TRBV10-3|-|14
TGTGCCATTAAGCACGGGGAAATCTACGCTGAAGCTTTCTTT
CAIKHGEIYAEAFF
>-|TRBJ1-3|TRBV30|-|16
TGTGCCTGGTCCCTCCGGGGAGGAAACTCTGGAAACACCATATATTTT
CAWSLRGGNSGNTIYF
>-|TRBJ2-3|TRBV2|-|10
TGTGCCAGCAGTGACTTTGCGCAGTATTTT
CASSDFAQYF
>-|TRBJ2-5|TRBV3-1/TRBV3-2|-|14
TGTGCCAGCAGCCCGTTTGGGGGCAGCGAGACCCAGTACTTC
CASSPFGGSETQYF
>-|TRBJ1-4|TRBV5-1|TRBD1|15
TGCGCCAGCAGATCCGGGACAGTGGGGAGTGAAAAACTGTTTTTT
CASRSGTVGSEKLFF
>-|TRBJ1-3|TRBV6-5|-|16
TGCGCCAGCAGTTTCAATACTTTCGGGTCTGGAAACACCATATATTTT
CASSFNTFGSGNTIYF
>-|TRBJ1-2|TRBV28|-|12
TGTGCCAGCAGTTTATGGCGAGGGGAGGACACCTTC
CASSLWRGEDTF
>few|TRBJ1-6|TRBV7-9|-|16
TGTGCCAGCAGCTTGGATAGGAGCTCCTATAATTCACCCCTCCACTTT
CASSLDRSSYNSPLHF
>-|TRBJ2-1|TRBV28|-|13
TGTGCCAGCAGTTGGGGCTACGACAATGAGCAGTTCTTC
CASSWGYDNEQFF